The 18 T cell receptor beta chains listed next were all sequenced from one sample in a study of OX40 agonist ivuxolimab in advanced cancers. TCRdb keeps only in-frame clones here, not all; method: immunoSEQ multiplex PCR. The sample has approximately 67,000 clones; around 80% are singletons. The input for sequencing was CD4+ or CD8+ T cells sorted from blood, taken in a trial of the OX40 agonist ivuxolimab. These receptors all come from an adult with an advanced solid tumor such as melanoma, head and neck, liver or kidney cancer.

The V gene is TRBV28, the J gene TRBJ1-2; D gene ambiguous. The CDR3 is 13 amino acids. V was clipped by 8 bases and J by 4 bases, with 14 bases between them. The germline CDR1 and CDR2 sequences are MDHEN and SYDVKM. The CDR3 reads CASQLLMTYGYTF. In DNA form, the CDR3 reads TGTGCCAGCCAACTCCTGATGACCTATGGCTACACCTTC.

V gene TRBV27 combines with J gene TRBJ1-6; D gene ambiguous. V shed 0 bases and J shed 10 bases, with 10 bases lying between them. Germline-derived CDR1 and CDR2 are MNHEY and SMNVEV (reference sequence). The CDR3 extends over 14 amino acids. CDR3 DNA sequence: TGTGCCAGCAGTTTATCTTGGGTAAACTCACCCCTCCACTTT. Translated: CASSLSWVNSPLHF.

This clone has more than one count but fewer than ten. The chain links TRBV5-5 to TRBJ2-7, with 16 bases identical to TRBD2. The CDR3 covers 15 residues. The germline gives CDR1 SGHKS, CDR2 YYEKEE (reference sequence). With V trimmed by 4 bases and J by 4 bases, 2 bases remained unmatched. The DNA for the CDR3 is TGTGCCAGCAGCCCGGGACTAGCGGGGGGGTACGAGCAGTACGTC. Its translation: CASSPGLAGGYEQYV.

J is TRBJ2-3 and V is TRBV4-1; TRBD2 aligns across 8 bases. CDR3 length equals 16 residues. Germline V gene sequence: CDR1 MGHRA, CDR2 YSYEKL. V dropped 5 bases and J dropped 5; count of bases not matched to a gene: 12. CDR3 protein: CASSEGLAKGGDTQYF. CDR3 nucleotide sequence: TGCGCCAGCAGCGAAGGACTAGCCAAGGGGGGAGATACGCAGTATTTT.

This sequence joins TRBV30 and TRBJ1-3; possible D gene TRBD1, 5 bases. CDR3 length equals 16 residues. The germline CDR1 and CDR2 sequences are GTSNPN and SVGIG (reference sequence). Trimming took off 3 bases at V and 2 bases at J, with 17 bases between the two ends. CDR3 sequence: CAWSLLPQGAGNTIYF. The CDR3 DNA is TGTGCCTGGAGCCTCCTCCCGCAGGGCGCTGGAAACACCATATATTTT.

This sequence joins TRBV7-2 and TRBJ1-1; TRBD1 aligns across 8 bases. Germline V gene data show CDR1 as SGHTA and CDR2 as FQGNSA. Unmatched junction bases numbered 5, after V lost 0 bases and J lost 5 bases. The CDR3 is made up of 15 amino acids. The DNA for the CDR3 is TGTGCCAGCAGCTTAGCTCAGGGGGCAGGGACTGAAGCTTTCTTT. Protein product: CASSLAQGAGTEAFF. Variable domain in full (rest from reference TRBV7-2 and TRBJ1-1): GAGVSQSPSNKVTEKGKDVELRCDPISGHTALYWYRQSLGQGLEFLIYFQGNSAPDKSGLPSDRFSAERTGGSVSTLTIQRTQQEDSAVYLCASSLAQGAGTEAFFGQGTRLTVV.

CDR3 coding DNA: TGTGCCAGCAGATCAGGGGTGGGGGGGGCCCAGTACTTC. This sequence encodes CASRSGVGGAQYF. The V gene is TRBV5-4, the J gene TRBJ2-5; perhaps TRBD2 as D (7 bases). The CDR3 spans 13 residues. V lost 5 bases to trimming and J lost 9 bases, with 17 bases between them. CDR1 SGHNT and CDR2 YYREEE come from the germline V gene (reference sequence).

There are a few counts of this clone. The V gene is TRBV5-5, the J gene TRBJ2-7; D is ambiguous. Between the trimmed V and J ends, which lost 2 bases and 6 bases, there was a span of 9 bases. The CDR3 length is 12 residues. Germline assignment: CDR1 SGHKS and CDR2 YYEKEE (reference sequence). The CDR3 DNA follows: TGTGCCAGCAGCTTTTCCGGGCGCGAGCAGTACGTC. Protein: CASSFSGREQYV.

DNA for the CDR3: TGTGCCAGCAGTTTATTAGCGGGGGGGCTAGAGACCCAGTACTTC. As protein: CASSLLAGGLETQYF. V is TRBV27 and J is TRBJ2-5; 11 bases fit TRBD2. This CDR3 spans 15 amino acids. In germline, CDR1 is MNHEY, CDR2 SMNVEV (reference sequence). The junction had 2 bases not matched to a gene; V was cut back by 1 base and J by 4 bases.

There are a few counts of this clone. The CDR3 reads CASSFRTSGMDTQYF. CDR3 bases: TGTGCCAGCAGCTTTCGGACTAGCGGGATGGATACGCAGTATTTT. The chain is built from TRBV7-9 and TRBJ2-3, with 12 positions matching TRBD2. CDR1 and CDR2 from the germline V gene are SEHNR and FQNEAQ (reference sequence). V was clipped by 3 bases and J by 6 bases; unmatched bases: 4. The CDR3 runs 15 residues.

V is TRBV7-8 and J is TRBJ2-7, with 9 nucleotides matching TRBD1. J lost 2 bases, V lost 3 bases, and 11 bases had no gene match. This CDR3 has 17 residues. The germline CDR1 and CDR2 sequences are SGHVS and FQNEAQ. DNA for the CDR3: TGTGCCAGCAGCTTCCCTTCGGGGGACAGGGTCACCTACGAGCAGTACGTC. Amino acids: CASSFPSGDRVTYEQYV.

The table lists this clone with a few counts. This chain connects TRBV5-1 to TRBJ2-2; tentative D call: TRBD2 (6 bases). V was shortened by 1 base and J by 1 base, with 20 bases between the two germline ends. The V gene's germline CDR1 is SGHRS and CDR2 YFSETQ. The CDR3 totals 19 residues. CDR3 sequence reads: CASSLYPILTRENTGELFF. CDR3 sequence (DNA): TGCGCCAGCAGCTTGTATCCCATTCTAACGCGGGAGAACACCGGGGAGCTGTTTTTT. Together with reference TRBV5-1 and TRBJ2-2, the CDR3 gives the full variable domain: KAGVTQTPRYLIKTRGQQVTLSCSPISGHRSVSWYQQTPGQGLQFLFEYFSETQRNKGNFPGRFSGRQFSNSRSEMNVSTLELGDSALYLCASSLYPILTRENTGELFFGEGSRLTVL.

This chain joins TRBV6-5 and TRBJ1-1; D not certain. The CDR3 extends over 12 amino acids. Deletions cut 5 bases from V and 5 bases from J, with 9 bases between. Germline CDR1 MNHEY, CDR2 SVGAGI. The DNA of the CDR3 is TGTGCCAGCAGTAGCAGGCCGACTGAAGCTTTCTTT. Residues: CASSSRPTEAFF.

This clone was found once. The rearrangement links TRBV15 to TRBJ2-6; no definite D call. The V gene's germline CDR1 is LNHNV and CDR2 YYDKDF (reference sequence). This CDR3 is 17 amino acids long. Between the trimmed V and J ends, which lost 0 bases and 0 bases, there was a span of 9 bases. The CDR3 reads CATSRDVGNSGANVLTF. The CDR3 DNA sequence: TGTGCCACCAGCAGAGATGTTGGGAACTCTGGGGCCAACGTCCTGACTTTC.

V usage is TRBV7-8 and J usage is TRBJ2-3, with no clear D. Germline V gene sequence: CDR1 SGHVS, CDR2 FQNEAQ. V lost 5 bases and J 4 bases, leaving 10 bases between the germline ends. This CDR3 has 13 residues. The chain's CDR3 is CASSIGSADTQYF. Here the CDR3 DNA reads TGTGCCAGCAGCATCGGTTCCGCAGATACGCAGTATTTT.

The chain employs TRBV4-1 and TRBJ1-1, with 10 bases identical to TRBD1. Per the germline V gene, CDR1 is MGHRA and CDR2 is YSYEKL. This CDR3 has 14 residues. The V segment lost 5 bases and the J segment 5 bases; nucleotides outside the gene matches: 5. The CDR3 protein is CASSYGTGETEAFF. The CDR3, as DNA: TGCGCCAGCAGCTATGGGACAGGGGAAACTGAAGCTTTCTTT.

The chain carries TRBV7-2 and TRBJ2-5; 7 bases are a match to TRBD1. The CDR3 totals 14 residues. The germline V gene encodes CDR1 SGHTA and CDR2 FQGNSA. Trimming took 4 bases from V and 6 from J; bases not matched to a gene: 8. CDR3 sequence reads: CASSSGTAVKTQYF. The CDR3 DNA reads TGTGCCAGCAGCTCCGGGACAGCGGTGAAGACCCAGTACTTC.

This clone came up once. CDR3 nucleotide sequence: TGTGCCAGCAGTCCCCCGGGGGCGACAAATGAGCAGTTCTTC. As protein: CASSPPGATNEQFF. The chain joins TRBV6-1 to TRBJ2-1; D may correspond to TRBD1 or TRBD2 (6 bases each). The ends were cut back, 5 bases at V and 7 bases at J, with 15 bases in the middle. Germline V gene data show CDR1 as MNHNS and CDR2 as SASEGT. The CDR3 totals 14 residues.